Below are 29 T cell receptor beta chains sequenced from a single sample in a study of blood T cell repertoires in COVID-19. Profiling relied on immunoSEQ multiplex PCR, and the TCRdb table lists in-frame clones only, not all of them. The sample comprises about 280,000 clones, 85% of which are singletons, and about 2.7% rests with the top ten. The specimen sequenced was PBMCs or T cells enriched from blood (not recorded which). These TCRs come from a woman aged 45 to 65 who had recovered from COVID-19.

The CDR3 DNA follows: TGTGCCAGCAGCTTAGACGCGGGACAGGGAATCGGGGAGCTGTTTTTT. Amino acid sequence: CASSLDAGQGIGELFF. V and J are TRBV7-8 and TRBJ2-2, with 9 bases aligning to TRBD1. With 1 base clipped from V and 7 bases from J, the junction kept 7 bases outside the gene matches. The V gene's germline CDR1 is SGHVS and CDR2 FQNEAQ. This CDR3 spans 16 amino acids.

The genes are TRBV4-3 and TRBJ2-6, with no clear D. V lost 1 base, J lost 1 base, and 8 bases lay in between. This CDR3 spans 16 amino acids. The germline V gene has CDR1 LGHNA and CDR2 YSLEER. As DNA, the CDR3 is TGCGCCAGCAGCCAAGGTACTCTATCTGGGGCCAACGTCCTGACTTTC. This translates into CASSQGTLSGANVLTF.

The rearrangement joins TRBV6-2 or TRBV6-3 to TRBJ2-7, with D possibly matching TRBD2 (6 bases). V was shortened by 0 bases and J by 5 bases, with 11 bases between the two germline ends. Per germline, CDR1 MNHEY and CDR2 SVGEGT. CDR3 length equals 14 residues. The CDR3, as DNA: TGTGCCAGCAGTTACTCGTTAAGGGAGGACGAGCAGTACTTC. Translating gives CASSYSLREDEQYF.

The chain links TRBV4-3 to TRBJ2-2; TRBD1 matches at 8 bases. Germline values: CDR1 LGHNA, CDR2 YSLEER. CDR3 length equals 17 residues. With 2 bases clipped from V and 6 bases from J, the junction kept 11 bases outside the gene matches. In DNA, the CDR3 is TGCGCCAGCAGCCAATCCTCACAGGGGGATTGGCCCGGGGAGCTGTTTTTT. Protein sequence: CASSQSSQGDWPGELFF.

V gene TRBV28 combines with J gene TRBJ2-5; TRBD2 might be the D (6 bases). Germline V lookup: CDR1 MDHEN, CDR2 SYDVKM. V was clipped by 3 bases and J by 5 bases, with 10 bases between them. This CDR3 has 13 residues. CDR3 bases: TGTGCCAGCAGTTTCGGGGGTCGCGAGACCCAGTACTTC. This codes for CASSFGGRETQYF.

This chain uses TRBV2 with TRBJ2-5; 7 bases are shared with TRBD1. J gave up 8 bases and V 2 bases, and 8 bases lay outside the gene matches. Germline loops: CDR1 SNHLY, CDR2 FYNNEI. The CDR3 loop spans 14 amino acids. CDR3 protein: CASSERDRPATQYF. The CDR3 DNA follows: TGTGCCAGCAGTGAACGGGACAGACCCGCTACCCAGTACTTC.

The rearrangement uses TRBV18 and TRBJ1-1; TRBD1 matches at 9 bases. After removal of 5 bases from V and 8 bases from J, the junction contained 6 bases not matched to a gene. The CDR3 has 13 amino acids. Germline loops: CDR1 KGHSH, CDR2 LQKENI. CDR3 nucleotide sequence: TGTGCCAGCTCAATACCGGGACAGGGAGAAGCTTTCTTT. Translation: CASSIPGQGEAFF. Full variable domain (missing parts from reference TRBV18 and TRBJ1-1): NAGVMQNPRHLVRRRGQEARLRCSPMKGHSHVYWYRQLPEEGLKFMVYLQKENIIDESGMPKERFSAEFPKEGPSILRIQQVVRGDSAAYFCASSIPGQGEAFFGQGTRLTVV.

The chain recombines TRBV5-4 with TRBJ1-1; no clear D gene. V was trimmed by 0 bases and J by 8 bases, leaving 17 bases between them. Germline CDR1 SGHNT, CDR2 YYREEE (reference sequence). CDR3 length: 15 amino acids. Written as DNA, the CDR3 is TGTGCCAGCAGCTTGGACCTAGGCAATCTCGCGGAAGCTTTCTTT. Amino acid sequence: CASSLDLGNLAEAFF.

The J gene is TRBJ1-4, the V gene TRBV9; possibly TRBD1 for D (5 bases). Trimming stripped 0 bases from V and 5 bases from J, with 11 bases between. This CDR3 has 15 amino acids. CDR1 and CDR2 (germline): SGDLS, YYNGEE. CDR3 nucleotide sequence: TGTGCCAGCAGCGTAGAGAACAGGCTAAATGAAAAACTGTTTTTT. Its translation: CASSVENRLNEKLFF.

The rearrangement links TRBV19 to TRBJ1-6; the match to TRBD1 covers 7 bases. The CDR3 covers 17 residues. Unmatched junction bases numbered 11, after V lost 3 bases and J lost 6 bases. CDR1 is LNHDA, CDR2 SQIVND, per germline (reference sequence). The CDR3, as DNA: TGTGCCAGTAGTATTGGCTACCCGGGACAGCGTAATTCACCCCTCCACTTT. It translates to CASSIGYPGQRNSPLHF.

This chain links TRBV4-1 with TRBJ1-1; no definite D call. V lost 4 bases and J 4 bases, leaving 16 bases between the germline ends. In germline, CDR1 is MGHRA, CDR2 YSYEKL. The CDR3 has 15 residues. CDR3 protein: CASSPPLSQITEAFF. The CDR3 bases are TGCGCCAGCAGCCCCCCTCTGTCCCAGATCACTGAAGCTTTCTTT.

The CDR3 region is CASSLGTGRPGETQYF. The CDR3 DNA reads as TGTGCCAGCAGCTTGGGGACAGGGCGTCCAGGAGAGACCCAGTACTTC. V and J are TRBV5-6 and TRBJ2-5; 8 bases line up with TRBD1. Germline V gene lookup returns CDR1 SGHDT and CDR2 YYEEEE. V gave up 0 bases and J gave up 4 bases; unmatched junction bases: 8. The CDR3 runs to 16 residues.

This clone was observed a handful of times. The V and J genes are TRBV19 and TRBJ2-1, with D tentatively TRBD2 (5 bases). Germline V lookup: CDR1 LNHDA, CDR2 SQIVND (reference sequence). The CDR3 consists of 15 residues. V was pared by 11 bases and J by 0 bases, with 17 bases between. CDR3 region: CAASKAVGSYNEQFF. CDR3 nucleotide sequence: TGTGCCGCCTCAAAAGCGGTAGGCTCCTACAATGAGCAGTTCTTC.

This rearrangement joins TRBV3-1 (or the pseudogene TRBV3-2) to TRBJ2-3; 9 bases agree with TRBD2. Germline assignment: CDR1 LGHDT and CDR2 YNNKEL (reference sequence). Trimming removed 4 bases from V and 4 bases from J; junction bases left unmatched: 6. The CDR3 covers 15 residues. The CDR3 reads CASSPGTSRSDTQYF. CDR3 DNA sequence: TGTGCCAGCAGCCCCGGGACTAGCAGATCAGATACGCAGTATTTT.

The chain joins TRBV7-8 to TRBJ1-5, with D uncertain. Trimming cost V 1 base and J 7 bases, with 8 bases left between them. The CDR3 runs 13 residues. Looked up from germline, CDR1 is SGHVS and CDR2 is FQNEAQ. The CDR3 sequence is CASSLGSQQPQHF. The CDR3 DNA reads as TGTGCCAGCAGCTTAGGGTCCCAGCAGCCCCAGCATTTT.

The chain combines TRBV7-2 with TRBJ1-5, with D possibly TRBD1 on 5 matching bases. The germline gives CDR1 SGHTA, CDR2 FQGNSA. The ends were cut back, 2 bases at V and 4 bases at J, with 21 bases in the middle. This CDR3 region has 18 residues. CDR3 sequence: CASSLNRRGGQWNQPQHF. As DNA, the CDR3 is TGTGCCAGCAGCTTAAATAGAAGAGGCGGACAATGGAATCAGCCCCAGCATTTT.

The chain uses TRBV19 and TRBJ2-1; 8 nucleotides match TRBD2. The germline V gene has CDR1 LNHDA and CDR2 SQIVND (reference sequence). V shed 4 bases, J shed 7 bases, and the junction held 9 bases outside the gene matches. This CDR3 is built from 15 residues. CDR3 coding DNA: TGTGCCAGTAGTACACAAGCGGGAGAGGGGAATGAGCAGTTCTTC. This encodes CASSTQAGEGNEQFF.

The chain couples TRBV5-4 to TRBJ1-2; D is perhaps TRBD1 (5 bases). This CDR3 is built from 15 residues. The germline CDR1 and CDR2 sequences are SGHNT and YYREEE (reference sequence). Trimming stripped 0 bases from V and 4 bases from J, with 13 bases between. This CDR3 is CASSLGRAEIYGYTF. The CDR3 DNA reads TGTGCCAGCAGCTTGGGCAGGGCCGAGATCTATGGCTACACCTTC.

The V and J genes are TRBV7-9 and TRBJ1-1; 8 nucleotides align to TRBD1. The length of the CDR3 is 15 residues. The junction had 6 bases not matched to a gene; V was cut back by 5 bases and J by 1 base. The germline V gene encodes CDR1 SEHNR and CDR2 FQNEAQ (reference sequence). CDR3 protein: CASSPQTGANTEAFF. CDR3 DNA sequence: TGTGCCAGCAGCCCCCAGACAGGGGCGAACACTGAAGCTTTCTTT.

The rearrangement joins TRBV10-3 to TRBJ1-5, with 7 bases that match TRBD1. CDR1 and CDR2 (germline): ENHRY, SYGVKD. This CDR3 is built from 13 residues. V lost 10 bases to trimming and J lost 6 bases; unmatched junction nucleotides: 9. Here the CDR3 reads CATGQAVGQPQHF. The CDR3 DNA is TGTGCCACTGGACAGGCTGTGGGTCAGCCCCAGCATTTT.

The gene calls are TRBV9 and TRBJ1-1; 10 bases are shared with TRBD1. The CDR3 spans 16 residues. The trim removed 5 bases at V and 0 bases at J, leaving 7 bases unmatched. CDR1 is SGDLS and CDR2 is YYNGEE in the germline V gene. The CDR3 loop reads CASRGWDRGLNTEAFF. The DNA of the CDR3 is TGTGCCAGCAGGGGATGGGACAGGGGTCTGAACACTGAAGCTTTCTTT.

This sequence joins TRBV5-6 and TRBJ2-7; 8 nucleotides align to TRBD2. The ends lost 1 base at V and 3 bases at J; junction bases unmatched: 6. The CDR3 runs 15 residues. CDR1 SGHDT and CDR2 YYEEEE come from the germline V gene. CDR3 in DNA: TGTGCCAGCAGCTTGAGGGCTAGCGGGCTCTACGAGCAGTACTTC. Encoded protein: CASSLRASGLYEQYF.

The chain is built from TRBV28 and TRBJ1-1; no firm D call. The CDR3 is made up of 13 amino acids. Germline CDR1 is MDHEN and CDR2 is SYDVKM. V shed 6 bases and J shed 7 bases, with 15 bases lying between them. DNA of the CDR3: TGTGCCAGCAGGGTGGGAGGGAAGGATGAAGCTTTCTTT. Translation gives CASRVGGKDEAFF.

The chain uses TRBV5-1 and TRBJ2-5, with 9 bases lining up with TRBD1. The J segment lost 5 bases and the V segment lost 5 bases, leaving 13 bases of the junction unmatched. Per the germline V gene, CDR1 is SGHRS and CDR2 is YFSETQ. This CDR3 comprises 16 residues. CDR3 in amino acids: CASRGTGTGLPETQYF. The CDR3, as DNA: TGCGCCAGCAGGGGGACCGGGACAGGGTTACCCGAGACCCAGTACTTC.

CDR3 amino acids: CATSPTGNTEAFF. The CDR3 nucleotides read TGTGCCACCAGCCCGACAGGGAACACTGAAGCTTTCTTT. V gene TRBV15 combines with J gene TRBJ1-1, with a weak D call TRBD1 (6 bases). This CDR3 contains 13 residues. The V and J ends lost 5 bases and 1 base respectively, with 8 bases between them. Germline V gene lookup returns CDR1 LNHNV and CDR2 YYDKDF (reference sequence). The full variable domain, its missing parts supplied by reference TRBV15 and TRBJ1-1, is DAMVIQNPRYQVTQFGKPVTLSCSQTLNHNVMYWYQQKSSQAPKLLFHYYDKDFNNEADTPDNFQSRRPNTSFCFLDIRSPGLGDTAMYLCATSPTGNTEAFFGQGTRLTVV.

The J gene is TRBJ2-5, the V gene TRBV6-5; the D gene is possibly TRBD1 (6 bases). V gave up 8 bases and J gave up 4 bases, with 17 bases separating them. Germline V lookup: CDR1 MNHEY, CDR2 SVGAGI. This CDR3 is 14 amino acids long. CDR3 coding DNA: TGTGCCAGCCACAAATGGGGACAACGAGAGACCCAGTACTTC. Its translation: CASHKWGQRETQYF.

V and J are TRBV5-6 and TRBJ1-2; D is possibly TRBD1 (5 bases). Germline CDR1 SGHDT, CDR2 YYEEEE. V lost 4 bases, J lost 8 bases, and 15 bases lay in between. This CDR3 contains 13 residues. CDR3 sequence: CASSAGRSRGYTF. In nucleotides, the CDR3 is TGTGCCAGCAGCGCAGGGCGAAGTAGGGGCTACACCTTC.

This chain uses TRBV9 with TRBJ2-5; TRBD2 matches at 9 bases. CDR1 is SGDLS and CDR2 is YYNGEE in the germline V gene. The CDR3 totals 16 residues. V was pared by 1 base and J by 0 bases, with 4 bases of the junction left unmatched. DNA for the CDR3: TGTGCCAGCAGCGTAATGAGCGGGGGGTACCAAGAGACCCAGTACTTC. This codes for CASSVMSGGYQETQYF.

The table lists this clone with a count of one. V is TRBV9 and J is TRBJ2-3, with 9 bases that match TRBD2. Trimming cost V 0 bases and J 0 bases; bases outside gene matches: 14. Germline lookup yields CDR1 SGDLS and CDR2 YYNGEE. The CDR3 spans 20 residues. In nucleotides, the CDR3 is TGTGCCAGCAGCGTAGCCCCTGCGGGCGGGGGGGGATCTAGCACAGATACGCAGTATTTT. This encodes CASSVAPAGGGGSSTDTQYF.